This TCR beta chain was profiled in a study of technical replicates of blood from several donors. The CDR3 consists of 13 residues. The germline CDR1 and CDR2 sequences are MNHEY and SMNVEV (reference sequence). The V gene end was trimmed by 4 bases and the J gene end by 1 base; junction bases not matched to a gene: 1. The method was immunoSEQ multiplex PCR; TCRdb's version includes in-frame clones alone and lacks a portion of them. Of around 53,000 clones in the sample, approximately 90% are singletons; the top ten hold about 3.6%. This clone showed up just once. Source material: PBMCs. The receptor was isolated from a human donor in good health. Some clones in this sample may be carry-over from other donors' samples. The V call is TRBV27, the J call TRBJ2-7; 7 nucleotides match TRBD2. The CDR3: CASSWGLSYEQYF. The CDR3 DNA sequence: TGTGCCAGCAGTTGGGGACTATCCTACGAGCAGTACTTC.